This T cell receptor (beta chain) stems from a study of radiotherapy plus CTLA-4 blockade in lung cancer. Study as a whole: Objective responses were observed in around 17% of patients, and disease control was achieved by 30% to 40%. Study-level results: Tumor-origin TCR clones grew in blood after radiotherapy plus ipilimumab.

Germline V gives CDR1 SQVTM, CDR2 ANQGSEA. There are 19 residues in the CDR3. V dropped 2 bases and J dropped 2; count of bases not matched to a gene: 19. Generated by immunoSEQ multiplex PCR, the TCRdb table keeps only in-frame clones and is missing some. The table lists around 37,000 clones, roughly 72% of them singletons, with around 9.9% in the top ten. Of note for this clone: The antigen is undetermined.

Patients in the study, people with chemo-refractory metastatic non-small-cell lung cancer, received focal radiation plus ipilimumab CTLA-4 blockade. The clonotype was recovered from a human donor with non-small cell lung cancer who had stable disease on radiotherapy plus ipilimumab. The chain links TRBV29-1 to TRBJ2-3; 7 bases match TRBD1. Sequences were derived from peripheral blood, sampled from a patient treated with radiotherapy plus ipilimumab. Here the CDR3 DNA reads TGCAGCGTTGAAAATTACAGGGGACCCACCTTAAAATCCACAGATACGCAGTATTTT. This translates into CSVENYRGPTLKSTDTQYF.